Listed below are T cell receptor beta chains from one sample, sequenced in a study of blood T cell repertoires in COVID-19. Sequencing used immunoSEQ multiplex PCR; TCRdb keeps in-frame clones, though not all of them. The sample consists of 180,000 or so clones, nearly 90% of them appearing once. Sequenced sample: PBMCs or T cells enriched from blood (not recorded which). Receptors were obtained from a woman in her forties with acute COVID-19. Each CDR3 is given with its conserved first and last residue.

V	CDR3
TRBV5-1	CASSLGLAGAANTGELFF
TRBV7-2	CASRRGGTFTEAFF
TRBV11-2	CASSPRLAGGLDEQYF
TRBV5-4	CASSADRFNQPQHF
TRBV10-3	CAISVSQGLNTEAFF
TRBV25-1	CASSETRTSGSYNEQFF
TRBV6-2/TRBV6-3	CASSYSIEFRTGRYEQYF
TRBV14	CASSQEVRTTATDTQYF
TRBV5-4	CASSFERGNNEKLFF
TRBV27	CASSYGREGYEQYF
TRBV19	CASSISGGLPKEQYF
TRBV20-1	CSASLREQFF
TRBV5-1	CASSLGNGRAHGYTF
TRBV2	CAGHGTRLGYTF
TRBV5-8	CASSLGRGISSYEQYF
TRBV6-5	CASNLLAEAYEQYF
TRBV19	CASSKIRNSNQPQHF
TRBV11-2	CASSLTRDRGWHEQYF
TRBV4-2	CASSQVPDSTDTQYF
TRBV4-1	CASQLRGGSTDTQYF
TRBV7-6	CASSPGAGATYEQYF
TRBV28	CASSPDSLNEKLFF
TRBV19	CASSTSGQGIGLSPLHF
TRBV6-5	CASRQGAATDTQYF
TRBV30	CAWRGPARNGYNEQFF
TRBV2	CASSPGLAGAWGTQYF